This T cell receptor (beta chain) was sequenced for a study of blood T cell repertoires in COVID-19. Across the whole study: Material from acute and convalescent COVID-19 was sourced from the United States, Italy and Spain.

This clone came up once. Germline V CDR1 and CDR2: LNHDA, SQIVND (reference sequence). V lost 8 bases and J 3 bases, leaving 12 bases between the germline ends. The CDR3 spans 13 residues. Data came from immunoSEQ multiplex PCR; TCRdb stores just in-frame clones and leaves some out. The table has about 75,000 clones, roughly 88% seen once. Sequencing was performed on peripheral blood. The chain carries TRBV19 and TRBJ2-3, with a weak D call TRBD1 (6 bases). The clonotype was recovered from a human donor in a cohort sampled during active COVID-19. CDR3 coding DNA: TGTGCCAGTCGGAACAGGGTGACAGATACGCAGTATTTT. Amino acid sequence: CASRNRVTDTQYF.